This T cell receptor beta chain was sequenced for a study of blood T cell repertoires in COVID-19. About the study: PBMCs, B-cell-depleted T cells, or T cells provided the cDNA or gDNA that made up the material.

In germline, CDR1 is SGHNT, CDR2 YYREEE (reference sequence). The J segment lost 3 bases and the V segment lost 4 bases, leaving 6 bases of the junction unmatched. CDR3 length: 15 residues. Only in-frame clones appear in the TCRdb table, and some are missing; sequencing was by immunoSEQ multiplex PCR. Here the sample spans roughly 230,000 clones, just under 90% being singletons. The sample comprised PBMCs or T cells enriched from blood (not recorded which). The clonotype was recovered from a woman in her twenties or thirties with acute COVID-19. V and J are TRBV5-4 and TRBJ1-1; 10 positions agree with TRBD1. The CDR3: CASSRQGAGDTEAFF. The DNA for the CDR3 is TGTGCCAGCAGCCGACAGGGGGCGGGAGACACTGAAGCTTTCTTT.